The sequence of this T cell receptor beta chain was determined in a study of T-cell memory formation after mild COVID-19. Turning to the study itself: TCR clusters were mostly confined to one donor each.

As concerns this clonotype: The antigen remains unidentified.

MiXCR, applied by TCRdb to the 5' RACE reads, yields one record per CDR3 protein. The table records hundreds of thousands of distinct CDR3 sequences, roughly an eighth of them present only once. The length of the CDR3 is 19 residues. Germline CDR1 and CDR2: SGHVS and FNYEAQ. J lost 5 bases, V lost 0 bases, and 12 bases had no gene match. The study's findings and limits: Contracting CD4+ clones sat mainly in CM and EM; CD8+ in EMRA.

The material sequenced was PBMCs or a T cell subset sorted from them (not recorded which). The J gene is TRBJ1-5, the V gene TRBV7-6; 11 positions match TRBD1. This clonotype originated in a man between 18 and 29 years old who had mild COVID-19 (a few samples of this study predate the infection). Cell type and time point are not known. CDR3 sequence: CASSLASPGQGARYQPQHF. The CDR3 DNA sequence: TGTGCCAGCAGCTTAGCCTCGCCTGGACAGGGGGCCCGATATCAGCCCCAGCATTTT.